These 15 T cell receptor beta chains came from one sample sequenced in a study of CD8 T cells in ankylosing spondylitis. TCRdb re-called the 5' RACE reads through MiXCR, storing one row per CDR3 protein. Of more than 150,000 distinct CDR3 sequences in the sample, about 20% were seen once. Sequencing input: blood, either unsorted or a sorted T cell fraction (not recorded which). These receptor sequences come from a male donor between 5 and 35 years old with ankylosing spondylitis or in good health (not recorded which).

There are many counts of this clonotype. The chain recombines TRBV6-5 with TRBJ2-3, with D possibly matching TRBD2 (6 bases). Germline V CDR1 and CDR2: MNHEY, SVGAGI. The V end was cut by 7 bases, the J end by 8 bases, with 22 bases between. The CDR3 contains 15 residues. The CDR3 protein is CASKIQAGGIGTQYF. As DNA, the CDR3 is TGTGCCAGCAAAATACAGGCCGGGGGAATCGGTACGCAGTATTTT.

This clonotype was observed many times. The chain recombines TRBV20-1 with TRBJ2-6, with 7 bases lining up with TRBD2. Losses at the gene ends were 5 bases for V and 0 bases for J; bases not matched to a gene: 13. This CDR3 has 18 amino acids. Per the germline V gene, CDR1 is DFQATT and CDR2 is SNEGSKA (reference sequence). CDR3 sequence (DNA): TGCAGTGCTCCTATCCTAGGGAGGGATCTCTCTGGGGCCAACGTCCTGACTTTC. Encoded protein: CSAPILGRDLSGANVLTF.

This clonotype was recorded many times. CDR3 region: CASSYPGLAGREQYV. DNA of the CDR3: TGTGCCAGCAGCTACCCTGGGCTAGCGGGACGGGAGCAGTACGTC. The chain recombines TRBV14 with TRBJ2-7; 9 bases line up with TRBD2. The germline CDR1 and CDR2 sequences are SGHDN and FVKESK. V was clipped by 5 bases and J by 7 bases; unmatched bases: 12. This CDR3 region has 15 residues.

In its sample, this clonotype was seen many times. This chain connects TRBV7-8 to TRBJ2-1; maybe TRBD1 (6 bases). CDR3 length: 13 residues. Trimming stripped 5 bases from V and 5 bases from J, with 10 bases between. The germline V gene encodes CDR1 SGHVS and CDR2 FQNEAQ. CDR3 coding DNA: TGTGCCAGCAGCCCCGGGACAAACAATGAGCAGTTCTTC. It translates to CASSPGTNNEQFF.

This clonotype was counted many times. The chain recombines TRBV12-3 or TRBV12-4 with TRBJ2-3, with 7 bases identical to TRBD2. V dropped 7 bases and J dropped 0; count of bases not matched to a gene: 4. This CDR3 has 14 residues. DNA for the CDR3: TGTGCCAGCATCTCGGGAGGTAGCACAGATACGCAGTATTTT. Residues: CASISGGSTDTQYF.

This clonotype has at least ten counts. The V gene is TRBV12-3 or TRBV12-4, the J gene TRBJ2-7, with 9 bases fitting TRBD2. CDR3 length equals 13 residues. V trimming: 10 bases; J trimming: 6 bases; junction bases outside the gene matches: 10. The CDR3 nucleotides read TGTGCCACCCGGGGAGCGGGAGGTGCCGAGCAGTACTTC. Its protein product is CATRGAGGAEQYF.

This clonotype was counted between two and nine times. This may arise from a read error, as a much more abundant clone is one base away. The chain has TRBV29-1 and TRBJ1-1, with 7 positions matching TRBD1. V shed 7 bases, J shed 0 bases, and the junction held 2 bases outside the gene matches. The CDR3 loop spans 12 amino acids. Per the germline V gene, CDR1 is SQVTM and CDR2 is ANQGSEA. CDR3 protein: CSGGQLNTEAFF. In nucleotides, the CDR3 is TGCAGCGGGGGACAGCTGAACACTGAAGCTTTCTTT. The variable domain in full, completed from reference TRBV29-1 and TRBJ1-1, reads SAVISQKPSRDICQRGTSLTIQCQVDSQVTMMFWYRQQPGQSLTLIATANQGSEATYESGFVIDKFPISRPNLTFSTLTVSNMSPEDSSIYLCSGGQLNTEAFFGQGTRLTVV.

V is TRBV30 and J is TRBJ2-1, with a possible D match to TRBD1 (6 bases). Germline V gene data show CDR1 as GTSNPN and CDR2 as SVGIG (reference sequence). The length of the CDR3 is 14 residues. The V gene lost 3 bases and the J gene lost 10 bases, with 19 bases spanning the gap. CDR3: CAWRGEDRRFEQFF. The CDR3 coding sequence is TGTGCCTGGAGAGGGGAAGACAGGAGATTCGAGCAGTTCTTC.

This clonotype was detected many times. V usage is TRBV24-1 and J usage is TRBJ2-2, with 13 bases aligning to TRBD2. CDR1 and CDR2 from the germline V gene are KGHDR and SFDVKD. J lost 8 bases, V lost 2 bases, and 1 base had no gene match. The length of the CDR3 is 15 residues. CDR3 sequence reads: CATSDWTSGRGELFF. The DNA for the CDR3 is TGTGCCACCAGTGATTGGACTAGCGGGAGAGGGGAGCTGTTTTTT.

This clonotype came up many times. The chain combines TRBV6-1 with TRBJ2-2, with D unresolved. Germline V CDR1 and CDR2: MNHNS, SASEGT. The CDR3 totals 11 residues. Deletions cut 8 bases from V and 9 bases from J, with 10 bases between. CDR3 protein: CASGVLWELFF. The CDR3 DNA sequence: TGTGCCAGCGGGGTTCTCTGGGAGCTGTTTTTT.

This clonotype was counted ten times or more. This chain uses TRBV7-2 with TRBJ2-3; 7 bases fit TRBD1. Germline V lookup: CDR1 SGHTA, CDR2 FQGNSA. This CDR3 has 12 amino acids. Trimming at V came to 6 bases and at J to 4 bases, leaving 1 base not matched to a gene. The CDR3 protein is CASRRGPDTQYF. In nucleotides, the CDR3 is TGTGCCAGCAGAAGGGGGCCAGATACGCAGTATTTT.

This clonotype was detected ten times or more. V gene TRBV18 combines with J gene TRBJ2-7; no clear D. With 2 bases removed from V and 3 bases from J, the gap between germline ends came to 11 bases. Germline assignment: CDR1 KGHSH and CDR2 LQKENI. The length of the CDR3 is 14 residues. CDR3: CASSPGSGNYEQYV. The CDR3 DNA sequence: TGTGCCAGCTCACCAGGCAGTGGTAACTACGAGCAGTACGTC.

V gene TRBV27 combines with J gene TRBJ2-7; weak D call: TRBD2 (5 bases). Germline V lookup: CDR1 MNHEY, CDR2 SMNVEV (reference sequence). The CDR3 is 12 residues long. Trimming shortened V by 5 bases and J by 6 bases, and 11 bases separated the two germline ends. CDR3 sequence: CASSPLGGEQYF. The CDR3 DNA is TGTGCCAGCAGTCCCCTCGGAGGCGAGCAGTACTTC.

This clonotype was recorded at least ten times. The V call is TRBV7-6, the J call TRBJ2-7; no reliable D call. V was clipped by 3 bases and J by 7 bases, with 13 bases between them. In germline, CDR1 is SGHVS, CDR2 FNYEAQ. The CDR3 length is 13 residues. As DNA, the CDR3 is TGTGCCAGCAGCTTGGGCGGCCCTGAGGAGCAGTACGTC. Translation gives CASSLGGPEEQYV.

This clonotype was picked up many times. The chain recombines TRBV5-1 with TRBJ2-5; 8 bases are shared with TRBD1. CDR1 is SGHRS and CDR2 is YFSETQ in the germline V gene. This CDR3 region has 14 residues. The V and J ends lost 0 bases and 4 bases, in that order; junction bases with no gene match: 2. CDR3 protein: CASSLEQGGETQYF. Here the CDR3 DNA reads TGCGCCAGCAGCTTGGAACAGGGGGGAGAGACCCAGTACTTC.